This is a list of T cell receptor beta chains from one sample in a study of patients and donors after allogeneic stem cell transplantation. In TCRdb, the RT-PCR reads were re-called with MiXCR into one record per CDR3 protein. The sample yields about a million distinct CDR3 sequences, under 20% seen once. Sequencing was performed on blood, either unsorted or a sorted T cell fraction (not recorded which). The receptors were sampled from a human donor who was either an allogeneic HSCT recipient or a stem cell or donor lymphocyte infusion donor (not recorded which). It is not recorded whose cells these are; they may come from a transplant donor. Both conserved end residues are part of each CDR3. The D gene is left open where the match is weak. The size field is filled for only some rows; it gives once, few, many or a size class.

j_gene: TRBJ2-1; abundance: few; d_gene: TRBD2; v_gene: TRBV20-1; CDR3aa: CSARVRWRGGRVRDNEQFF; CDR3nt: TGCAGTGCTAGAGTTCGCTGGCGGGGGGGCCGGGTGAGGGACAATGAGCAGTTCTTC
j_gene: TRBJ2-1; abundance: .; d_gene: .; v_gene: TRBV7-9; CDR3aa: CASSLNEKPYNEQFF; CDR3nt: TGTGCCAGCAGCCTCAATGAAAAACCTTACAATGAGCAGTTCTTC
j_gene: TRBJ1-5; abundance: few; d_gene: TRBD1; v_gene: TRBV4-1; CDR3aa: CASSQETGDHQPQHF; CDR3nt: TGCGCCAGCAGCCAAGAGACAGGGGACCATCAGCCCCAGCATTTT
j_gene: TRBJ2-2; abundance: many; d_gene: .; v_gene: TRBV12-3/TRBV12-4; CDR3aa: CASSSYFYGELFF; CDR3nt: TGTGCCAGCAGTTCCTATTTTTACGGGGAGCTGTTTTTT
j_gene: TRBJ2-7; abundance: .; d_gene: .; v_gene: TRBV12-3/TRBV12-4; CDR3aa: CASSRYRGGSEQYF; CDR3nt: TGTGCCAGCAGTCGCTACAGGGGGGGATCCGAGCAGTACTTC
j_gene: TRBJ2-5; abundance: once; d_gene: .; v_gene: TRBV29-1; CDR3aa: CSVESARKQETQYF; CDR3nt: TGCAGCGTTGAATCAGCTAGGAAGCAAGAGACCCAGTACTTC
j_gene: TRBJ2-2; abundance: .; d_gene: TRBD2; v_gene: TRBV27; CDR3aa: CASSLGLAGVGGELFF; CDR3nt: TGTGCCAGCAGTCTCGGACTAGCGGGAGTAGGCGGGGAGCTGTTTTTT
j_gene: TRBJ2-3; abundance: many; d_gene: .; v_gene: TRBV20-1; CDR3aa: CSASRGVGTNTQYF; CDR3nt: TGCAGTGCTAGCCGCGGAGTTGGAACTAATACGCAGTATTTT
j_gene: TRBJ2-7; abundance: few; d_gene: .; v_gene: TRBV4-3; CDR3aa: CASGRDTGLGDDEQYF; CDR3nt: TGCGCCAGCGGTCGTGACACAGGGTTAGGAGATGACGAGCAGTACTTC
j_gene: TRBJ1-6; abundance: .; d_gene: .; v_gene: TRBV29-1; CDR3aa: CSPSGPGQRNNSPLHF; CDR3nt: TGCAGCCCGAGTGGCCCCGGACAGAGGAATAATTCACCCCTCCACTTT
j_gene: TRBJ2-7; abundance: few; d_gene: .; v_gene: TRBV20-1; CDR3aa: CSARPDSGLNEQYF; CDR3nt: TGCAGTGCTAGACCGGACAGCGGCCTTAACGAGCAGTACTTC
j_gene: TRBJ2-1; abundance: few; d_gene: .; v_gene: TRBV4-2; CDR3aa: CASSQDSGNNEQFF; CDR3nt: TGTGCCAGCAGCCAAGATAGTGGGAACAATGAGCAGTTCTTC
j_gene: TRBJ2-3; abundance: .; d_gene: .; v_gene: TRBV4-3; CDR3aa: CASSQQGTSTDTQYF; CDR3nt: TGCGCCAGCAGCCAACAGGGTACTAGCACAGATACGCAGTATTTT
j_gene: TRBJ2-3; abundance: many; d_gene: .; v_gene: TRBV12-3/TRBV12-4; CDR3aa: CASRLETGTDTQYF; CDR3nt: TGTGCCAGCAGACTAGAGACAGGCACAGATACGCAGTATTTT
j_gene: TRBJ2-7; abundance: .; d_gene: .; v_gene: TRBV11-2; CDR3aa: CACSPDRNNEQYF; CDR3nt: TGTGCCTGCAGTCCCGACAGGAACAACGAGCAGTACTTC
j_gene: TRBJ1-2; abundance: .; d_gene: TRBD1; v_gene: TRBV7-9; CDR3aa: CASRTISRGLNYGYTF; CDR3nt: TGTGCCAGCAGGACCATCTCTAGGGGGCTTAACTATGGCTACACCTTC
j_gene: TRBJ1-6; abundance: .; d_gene: TRBD1; v_gene: TRBV12-3/TRBV12-4; CDR3aa: CASRWGQINSPLHF; CDR3nt: TGTGCCAGCAGGTGGGGACAGATTAATTCACCCCTCCACTTT
j_gene: TRBJ2-7; abundance: .; d_gene: TRBD1; v_gene: TRBV9; CDR3aa: CASSPMGQGAYEQYF; CDR3nt: TGTGCCAGCAGCCCTATGGGACAGGGGGCCTACGAGCAGTACTTC
j_gene: TRBJ2-7; abundance: few; d_gene: .; v_gene: TRBV29-1; CDR3aa: CSVVPGLTSREQYF; CDR3nt: TGCAGCGTTGTTCCTGGACTGACGTCTAGGGAGCAGTACTTC
j_gene: TRBJ2-7; abundance: .; d_gene: .; v_gene: TRBV28; CDR3aa: CASIGGPTYEQYF; CDR3nt: TGTGCCAGCATTGGAGGGCCAACCTACGAGCAGTACTTC
j_gene: TRBJ2-3; abundance: .; d_gene: TRBD2; v_gene: TRBV5-1; CDR3aa: CASSLAHSGGAYTQYF; CDR3nt: TGCGCCAGCAGCTTGGCCCACAGCGGGGGGGCATATACGCAGTATTTT
j_gene: TRBJ2-3; abundance: .; d_gene: .; v_gene: TRBV5-1; CDR3aa: CASREGQRAFTSTDTQYF; CDR3nt: TGCGCCAGCAGGGAGGGACAAAGGGCCTTTACTAGCACAGATACGCAGTATTTT
j_gene: TRBJ2-7; abundance: few; d_gene: .; v_gene: TRBV29-1; CDR3aa: CSVERGDRIYEQYF; CDR3nt: TGCAGCGTTGAAAGGGGGGACAGAATCTACGAGCAGTACTTC
j_gene: TRBJ2-1; abundance: few; d_gene: TRBD1; v_gene: TRBV24-1; CDR3aa: CATSDPALGQGRHNEQFF; CDR3nt: TGTGCCACCAGTGATCCTGCTCTCGGACAGGGGCGGCACAATGAGCAGTTCTTC
j_gene: TRBJ2-4; abundance: many; d_gene: TRBD1; v_gene: TRBV10-3; CDR3aa: CAISIGQVEGNIQYF; CDR3nt: TGTGCCATCAGCATCGGACAGGTTGAGGGAAACATTCAGTACTTC
j_gene: TRBJ1-2; abundance: .; d_gene: .; v_gene: TRBV20-1; CDR3aa: CSARPPGDYGYTF; CDR3nt: TGCAGTGCTAGGCCCCCAGGGGACTATGGCTACACCTTC
j_gene: TRBJ2-3; abundance: few; d_gene: TRBD1; v_gene: TRBV7-8; CDR3aa: CASSLKTGQVSDTQYF; CDR3nt: TGTGCCAGCAGCTTAAAGACTGGACAGGTTTCAGATACGCAGTATTTT
j_gene: TRBJ2-7; abundance: .; d_gene: TRBD1; v_gene: TRBV10-3; CDR3aa: CAISGTGEGYEQYF; CDR3nt: TGTGCCATCAGTGGGACAGGGGAGGGCTACGAGCAGTACTTC
j_gene: TRBJ1-2; abundance: .; d_gene: .; v_gene: TRBV29-1; CDR3aa: CSVEFDYNYGYTF; CDR3nt: TGCAGCGTTGAATTTGACTATAACTATGGCTACACCTTC
j_gene: TRBJ2-7; abundance: .; d_gene: TRBD1; v_gene: TRBV12-5; CDR3aa: CASGSGTVPYEQYF; CDR3nt: TGTGCTAGTGGTTCCGGGACAGTCCCCTACGAGCAGTACTTC
j_gene: TRBJ1-2; abundance: .; d_gene: .; v_gene: TRBV20-1; CDR3aa: CSARTQDNYGYTF; CDR3nt: TGCAGTGCCAGGACGCAGGATAACTATGGCTACACCTTC
j_gene: TRBJ1-1; abundance: .; d_gene: .; v_gene: TRBV7-2; CDR3aa: CASSLEIRVTEAFF; CDR3nt: TGTGCCAGCAGCTTAGAGATCAGGGTAACTGAAGCTTTCTTT
j_gene: TRBJ2-1; abundance: few; d_gene: .; v_gene: TRBV15; CDR3aa: CATSRDKSLGAYNEQFF; CDR3nt: TGTGCCACCAGCAGAGATAAGTCTCTGGGTGCCTACAATGAGCAGTTCTTC
j_gene: TRBJ1-5; abundance: .; d_gene: .; v_gene: TRBV24-1; CDR3aa: CATSAPRGNQPQHF; CDR3nt: TGTGCCACCAGTGCCCCAAGGGGCAATCAGCCCCAGCATTTT
j_gene: TRBJ1-4; abundance: few; d_gene: TRBD1; v_gene: TRBV25-1; CDR3aa: CASSDRDRAFGEKLFF; CDR3nt: TGTGCCAGCAGTGATAGGGACAGGGCTTTTGGTGAAAAACTGTTTTTT
j_gene: TRBJ2-1; abundance: few; d_gene: TRBD2; v_gene: TRBV7-6; CDR3aa: CASSQPLGGRKSYNEQFF; CDR3nt: TGTGCCAGCAGCCAGCCCCTTGGCGGGAGGAAGTCCTACAATGAGCAGTTCTTC
j_gene: TRBJ2-3; abundance: few; d_gene: .; v_gene: TRBV20-1; CDR3aa: CSARESGQRAQYF; CDR3nt: TGCAGTGCTAGAGAATCCGGGCAGAGGGCGCAGTATTTT
j_gene: TRBJ2-1; abundance: .; d_gene: .; v_gene: TRBV5-5; CDR3aa: CASSPVGYSNEQFF; CDR3nt: TGTGCCAGCAGCCCGGTAGGGTACAGCAATGAGCAGTTCTTC
j_gene: TRBJ2-2; abundance: .; d_gene: .; v_gene: TRBV2; CDR3aa: CASTIQGNANTGELFF; CDR3nt: TGTGCCAGCACCATACAAGGGAACGCGAACACCGGGGAGCTGTTTTTT
j_gene: TRBJ2-1; abundance: few; d_gene: .; v_gene: TRBV24-1; CDR3aa: CATSGTYKGNEQFF; CDR3nt: TGTGCCACCAGTGGGACCTACAAGGGCAATGAGCAGTTCTTC
j_gene: TRBJ1-6; abundance: .; d_gene: .; v_gene: TRBV12-3/TRBV12-4; CDR3aa: CASSLRGQGGSPLHF; CDR3nt: TGTGCCAGCAGTTTACGCGGGCAGGGAGGTTCACCCCTCCACTTT
j_gene: TRBJ2-3; abundance: few; d_gene: .; v_gene: TRBV5-1; CDR3aa: CASSSRTGTVLTDTQYF; CDR3nt: TGCGCCAGCAGCTCTCGAACCGGGACGGTACTCACAGATACGCAGTATTTT
j_gene: TRBJ2-7; abundance: many; d_gene: .; v_gene: TRBV5-1; CDR3aa: CASSLELSYEQYF; CDR3nt: TGCGCCAGCAGCTTGGAGTTGTCCTACGAGCAGTACTTC
j_gene: TRBJ1-2; abundance: .; d_gene: .; v_gene: TRBV24-1; CDR3aa: CATSETHRQGSLYGYTF; CDR3nt: TGTGCCACCAGTGAAACCCACCGGCAGGGATCGCTCTATGGCTACACCTTC
j_gene: TRBJ2-7; abundance: few; d_gene: TRBD2; v_gene: TRBV11-2; CDR3aa: CASSRPGTSGASSYEQYF; CDR3nt: TGTGCCAGCAGCCGTCCCGGGACTAGCGGGGCAAGCTCCTACGAGCAGTACTTC
j_gene: TRBJ1-3; abundance: .; d_gene: .; v_gene: TRBV3-1; CDR3aa: CASSQLGGASGNTIYF; CDR3nt: TGTGCCAGCAGCCAATTAGGCGGGGCGTCTGGAAACACCATATATTTT
j_gene: TRBJ2-3; abundance: few; d_gene: .; v_gene: TRBV29-1; CDR3aa: CSVRLVGTDTQYF; CDR3nt: TGCAGCGTGAGACTAGTCGGCACAGATACGCAGTATTTT
j_gene: TRBJ1-6; abundance: few; d_gene: TRBD1; v_gene: TRBV20-1; CDR3aa: CSAFWTGDNSPLHF; CDR3nt: TGCAGTGCTTTCTGGACAGGGGATAATTCACCCCTCCACTTT
j_gene: TRBJ1-1; abundance: .; d_gene: .; v_gene: TRBV5-1; CDR3aa: CASSLDGLRNAEAFF; CDR3nt: TGCGCCAGCAGCTTGGATGGCCTCCGAAACGCTGAAGCTTTCTTT
j_gene: TRBJ2-7; abundance: many; d_gene: TRBD2; v_gene: TRBV12-3/TRBV12-4; CDR3aa: CASSFAGGPYEQYF; CDR3nt: TGTGCCAGCAGTTTTGCGGGAGGGCCCTACGAGCAGTACTTC
j_gene: TRBJ1-3; abundance: .; d_gene: .; v_gene: TRBV15; CDR3aa: CATSRNFDVQEPGDTIYF; CDR3nt: TGTGCCACCAGCAGAAATTTCGACGTACAGGAGCCCGGGGACACCATATATTTT
j_gene: TRBJ2-3; abundance: few; d_gene: .; v_gene: TRBV21-1; CDR3aa: CASRNTQYF; CDR3nt: TGTGCCAGCCGGAATACGCAGTATTTT
j_gene: TRBJ2-7; abundance: .; d_gene: .; v_gene: TRBV5-1; CDR3aa: CASSLAGYHSYEQYF; CDR3nt: TGCGCCAGCAGCTTGGCAGGGTACCACTCCTACGAGCAGTACTTC
j_gene: TRBJ2-7; abundance: few; d_gene: TRBD2; v_gene: TRBV27; CDR3aa: CASSPHVSGKLSYEQYF; CDR3nt: TGTGCCAGCAGTCCCCATGTCAGCGGGAAACTCTCCTACGAGCAGTACTTC
j_gene: TRBJ2-3; abundance: few; d_gene: TRBD2; v_gene: TRBV2; CDR3aa: CASSRDRRTSGGLTDTQYF; CDR3nt: TGTGCCAGCAGTCGTGATCGGCGGACTAGCGGGGGGCTTACAGATACGCAGTATTTT